This TCR beta chain was profiled in a study of blood T cell repertoires in COVID-19. The wider study: The United States, Italy and Spain supplied acute and convalescent COVID-19 samples. T cells, B-cell-depleted T cells, or PBMCs supplied cDNA or gDNA.

This clone was seen a few times. In the authors' workflow: Amplified reference gene primers provided the basis for estimating nucleated cell counts. The method was immunoSEQ multiplex PCR; TCRdb's version includes in-frame clones alone and lacks a portion of them. V and J calls and clone size come straight from that table; D and trimming were deduced from the DNA. The sample includes roughly 700,000 clones, 90% of them seen just once. The germline V gene encodes CDR1 LGHNA and CDR2 YNFKEQ. V gave up 0 bases and J gave up 3 bases; unmatched junction bases: 8. There are 17 residues in the CDR3. What was sequenced was peripheral blood. This receptor was obtained from a woman under 30 with acute or convalescent COVID-19. The chain recombines TRBV4-2 with TRBJ1-5, with 7 bases matching TRBD1. CDR3 region: CASSQDHYGQDNQPQHF. The CDR3 DNA follows: TGTGCCAGCAGCCAAGATCACTACGGACAGGACAATCAGCCCCAGCATTTT.